The sequence of this T cell receptor (beta chain) was determined in a study of tumor-infiltrating lymphocytes in localized non-small cell lung cancer. This CDR3 contains 14 residues. Trimming removed 0 bases from V and 4 bases from J; junction bases left unmatched: 3. In germline, CDR1 is GTSNPN, CDR2 SVGIG (reference sequence). Sequencing was performed with immunoSEQ multiplex PCR; in TCRdb, only in-frame clones are kept and a portion is missing. The sample holds about 13,000 clones; approximately 74% are singletons and the top ten take approximately 14%. The TCR was taken from a human donor with non-small cell lung cancer. The sequencing sample was made of uninvolved lung tissue not adjacent to the tumor. The chain combines TRBV30 with TRBJ1-1; 9 nucleotides line up with TRBD1. The CDR3: CAWSVSTGGTEAFF. In DNA, the CDR3 is TGTGCCTGGAGTGTATCGACAGGGGGCACTGAAGCTTTCTTT.